This section outlines one TCR beta chain sequence together with its context. The data stem from a study of patients and donors after allogeneic stem cell transplantation. TCRdb fed the RT-PCR reads into MiXCR, producing one record per CDR3 protein. The table records under 200,000 distinct CDR3 sequences, 24% of them present only once. This CDR3 region has 14 residues. In germline, CDR1 is SGDLS, CDR2 YYNGEE. V was shortened by 2 bases and J by 0 bases, with 7 bases between the two germline ends. The sequenced material came from blood, either unsorted or a sorted T cell fraction (not recorded which). The sequence was obtained from a human donor who was either an allogeneic HSCT recipient or a stem cell or donor lymphocyte infusion donor (not recorded which). It is not recorded whose cells these are; they may come from a transplant donor. V gene TRBV9 combines with J gene TRBJ2-3; D is ambiguous. This CDR3 is CASSVFTSTDTQYF. The CDR3 bases are TGTGCCAGCAGCGTGTTTACTAGCACAGATACGCAGTATTTT.